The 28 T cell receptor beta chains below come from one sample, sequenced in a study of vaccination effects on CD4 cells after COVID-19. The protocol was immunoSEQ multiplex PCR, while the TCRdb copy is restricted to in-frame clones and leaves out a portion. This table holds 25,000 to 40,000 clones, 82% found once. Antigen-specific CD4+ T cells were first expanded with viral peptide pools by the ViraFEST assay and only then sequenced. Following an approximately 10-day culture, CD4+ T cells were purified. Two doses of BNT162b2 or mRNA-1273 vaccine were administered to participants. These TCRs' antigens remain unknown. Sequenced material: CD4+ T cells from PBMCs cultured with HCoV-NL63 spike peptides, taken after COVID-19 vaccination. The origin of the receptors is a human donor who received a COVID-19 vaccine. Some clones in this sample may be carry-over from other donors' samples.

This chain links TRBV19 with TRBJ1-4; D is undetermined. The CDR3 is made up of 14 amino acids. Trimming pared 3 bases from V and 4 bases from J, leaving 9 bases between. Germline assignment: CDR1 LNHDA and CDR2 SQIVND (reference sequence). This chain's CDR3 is CASSIPGHNEKLFF. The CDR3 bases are TGTGCCAGTAGTATCCCGGGTCATAATGAAAAACTGTTTTTT.

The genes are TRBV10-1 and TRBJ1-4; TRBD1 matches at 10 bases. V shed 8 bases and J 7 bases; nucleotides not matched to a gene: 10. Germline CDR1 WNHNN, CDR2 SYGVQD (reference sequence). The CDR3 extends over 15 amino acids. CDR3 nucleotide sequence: TGCGCCAGCTCCGCCGGGACAGGGGTGCGTGAAAAACTGTTTTTT. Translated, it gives CASSAGTGVREKLFF.

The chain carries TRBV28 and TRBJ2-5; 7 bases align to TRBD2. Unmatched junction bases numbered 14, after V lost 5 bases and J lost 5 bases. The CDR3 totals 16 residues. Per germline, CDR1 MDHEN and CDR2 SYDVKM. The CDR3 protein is CASSLTRLAGGETQYF. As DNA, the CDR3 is TGTGCCAGCAGTCTCACCCGACTAGCAGGTGGGGAGACCCAGTACTTC. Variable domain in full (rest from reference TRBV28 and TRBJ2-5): DVKVTQSSRYLVKRTGEKVFLECVQDMDHENMFWYRQDPGLGLRLIYFSYDVKMKEKGDIPEGYSVSREKKERFSLILESASTNQTSMYLCASSLTRLAGGETQYFGPGTRLLVL.

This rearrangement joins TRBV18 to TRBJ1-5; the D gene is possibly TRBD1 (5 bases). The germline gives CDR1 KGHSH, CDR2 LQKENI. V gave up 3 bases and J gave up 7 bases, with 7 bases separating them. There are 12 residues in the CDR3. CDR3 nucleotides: TGTGCCAGCTCACCCGAGGGGCAGCCCCAGCATTTT. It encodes CASSPEGQPQHF. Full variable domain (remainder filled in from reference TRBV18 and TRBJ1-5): NAGVMQNPRHLVRRRGQEARLRCSPMKGHSHVYWYRQLPEEGLKFMVYLQKENIIDESGMPKERFSAEFPKEGPSILRIQQVVRGDSAAYFCASSPEGQPQHFGDGTRLSIL.

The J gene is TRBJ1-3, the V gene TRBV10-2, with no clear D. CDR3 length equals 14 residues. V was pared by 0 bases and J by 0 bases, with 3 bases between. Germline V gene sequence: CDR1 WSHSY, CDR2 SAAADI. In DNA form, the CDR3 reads TGCGCCAGCAGTGAGTCCGGCTCTGGAAACACCATATATTTT. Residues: CASSESGSGNTIYF.

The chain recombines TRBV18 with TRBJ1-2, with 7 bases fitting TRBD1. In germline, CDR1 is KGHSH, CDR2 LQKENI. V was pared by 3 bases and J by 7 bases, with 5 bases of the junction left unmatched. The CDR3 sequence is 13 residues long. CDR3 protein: CASSPGTVGGYTF. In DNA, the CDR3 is TGTGCCAGCTCACCCGGGACAGTCGGTGGCTACACCTTC.

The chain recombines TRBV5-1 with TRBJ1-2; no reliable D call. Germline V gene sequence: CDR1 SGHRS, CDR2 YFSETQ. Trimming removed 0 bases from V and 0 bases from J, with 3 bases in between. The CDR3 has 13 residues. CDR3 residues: CASSLEANYGYTF. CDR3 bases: TGCGCCAGCAGCTTGGAGGCTAACTATGGCTACACCTTC.

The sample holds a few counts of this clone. CDR3 region: CASTLPTGAPNVLTF. CDR3 bases: TGTGCCAGCACCCTACCCACAGGGGCTCCAAACGTCCTGACTTTC. The chain links TRBV7-2 to TRBJ2-6, with 7 bases aligning to TRBD1. This CDR3 spans 15 amino acids. The germline V gene has CDR1 SGHTA and CDR2 FQGNSA. The trim removed 7 bases at V and 10 bases at J, leaving 13 bases unmatched.

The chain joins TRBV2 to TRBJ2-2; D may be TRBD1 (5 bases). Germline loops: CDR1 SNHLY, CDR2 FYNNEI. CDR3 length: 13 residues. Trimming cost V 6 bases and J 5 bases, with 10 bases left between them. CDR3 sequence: CASRLQATGELFF. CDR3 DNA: TGTGCCAGCAGGCTACAGGCTACCGGGGAGCTGTTTTTT.

Written as DNA, the CDR3 is TGTGCCAGTCAGTCCTCTGGAAACACCATATATTTT. It is translated as CASQSSGNTIYF. V gene TRBV12-3 or TRBV12-4 combines with J gene TRBJ1-3; no firm D call. The length of the CDR3 is 12 residues. Trimming pared 9 bases from V and 0 bases from J, leaving 6 bases between.

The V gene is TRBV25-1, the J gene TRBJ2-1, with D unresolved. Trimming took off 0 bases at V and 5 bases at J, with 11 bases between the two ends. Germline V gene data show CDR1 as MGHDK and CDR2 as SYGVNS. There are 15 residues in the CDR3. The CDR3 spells CASSEYRSDHNEQFF. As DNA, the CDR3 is TGTGCCAGCAGTGAATATAGGTCTGACCACAATGAGCAGTTCTTC.

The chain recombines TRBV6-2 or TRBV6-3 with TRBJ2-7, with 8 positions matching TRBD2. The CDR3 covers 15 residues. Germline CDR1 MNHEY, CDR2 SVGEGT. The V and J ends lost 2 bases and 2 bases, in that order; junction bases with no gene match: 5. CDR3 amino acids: CASSYMASGPYEQYV. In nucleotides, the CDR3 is TGTGCCAGCAGTTACATGGCTAGCGGGCCCTACGAGCAGTACGTC.

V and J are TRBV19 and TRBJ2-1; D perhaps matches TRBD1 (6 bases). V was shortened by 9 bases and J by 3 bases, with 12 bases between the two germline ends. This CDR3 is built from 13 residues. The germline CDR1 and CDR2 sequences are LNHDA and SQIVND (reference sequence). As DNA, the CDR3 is TGTGCCAGCCGACAGGAGATCTACAATGAGCAGTTCTTC. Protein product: CASRQEIYNEQFF.

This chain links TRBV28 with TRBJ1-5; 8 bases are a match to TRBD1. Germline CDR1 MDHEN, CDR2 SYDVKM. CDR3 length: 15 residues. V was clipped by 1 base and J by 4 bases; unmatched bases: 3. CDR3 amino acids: CASSLSTGENQPQHF. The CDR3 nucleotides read TGTGCCAGCAGTTTATCGACAGGGGAAAATCAGCCCCAGCATTTT.

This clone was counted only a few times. In nucleotides, the CDR3 is TGTGCCAGCATGGGGGAGGAGACCCAGTACTTC. Translating it yields CASMGEETQYF. The chain uses TRBV7-9 and TRBJ2-5, with D perhaps TRBD1 or TRBD2 (5 bases each). The V gene's germline CDR1 is SEHNR and CDR2 FQNEAQ (reference sequence). The germline V and J ends were trimmed by 7 bases and 5 bases, with 8 bases remaining between them. The CDR3 is 11 residues long.

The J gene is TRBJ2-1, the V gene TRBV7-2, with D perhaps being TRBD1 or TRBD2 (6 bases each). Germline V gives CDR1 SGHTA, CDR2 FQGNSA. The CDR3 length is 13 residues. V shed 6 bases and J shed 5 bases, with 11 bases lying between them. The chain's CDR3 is CASRRGAHNEQFF. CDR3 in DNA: TGTGCCAGCAGAAGGGGGGCCCACAATGAGCAGTTCTTC. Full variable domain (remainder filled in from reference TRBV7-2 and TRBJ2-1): GAGVSQSPSNKVTEKGKDVELRCDPISGHTALYWYRQSLGQGLEFLIYFQGNSAPDKSGLPSDRFSAERTGGSVSTLTIQRTQQEDSAVYLCASRRGAHNEQFFGPGTRLTVL.

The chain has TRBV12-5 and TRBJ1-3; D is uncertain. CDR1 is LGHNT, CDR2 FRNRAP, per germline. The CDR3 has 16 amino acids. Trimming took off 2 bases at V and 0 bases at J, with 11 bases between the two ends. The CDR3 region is CASGLPEPFSGNTIYF. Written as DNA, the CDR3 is TGTGCTAGTGGTTTGCCAGAACCGTTCTCTGGAAACACCATATATTTT.

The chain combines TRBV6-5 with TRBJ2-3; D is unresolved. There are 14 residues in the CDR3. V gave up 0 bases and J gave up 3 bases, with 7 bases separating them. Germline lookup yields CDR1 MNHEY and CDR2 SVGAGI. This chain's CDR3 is CASSYSRNTDTQYF. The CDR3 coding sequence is TGTGCCAGCAGTTACTCCAGAAATACAGATACGCAGTATTTT.

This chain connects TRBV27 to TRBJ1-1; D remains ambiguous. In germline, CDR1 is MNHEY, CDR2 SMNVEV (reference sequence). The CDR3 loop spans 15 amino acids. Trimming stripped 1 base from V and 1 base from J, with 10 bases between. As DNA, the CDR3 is TGTGCCAGCAGTTTATACCCGACGACGAACACTGAAGCTTTCTTT. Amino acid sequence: CASSLYPTTNTEAFF.

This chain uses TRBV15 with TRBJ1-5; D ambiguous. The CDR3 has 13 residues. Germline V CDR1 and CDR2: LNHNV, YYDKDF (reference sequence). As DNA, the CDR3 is TGTGCACCCTCAACCGATGGCAATCAGCCCCAGCATTTT. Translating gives CAPSTDGNQPQHF.

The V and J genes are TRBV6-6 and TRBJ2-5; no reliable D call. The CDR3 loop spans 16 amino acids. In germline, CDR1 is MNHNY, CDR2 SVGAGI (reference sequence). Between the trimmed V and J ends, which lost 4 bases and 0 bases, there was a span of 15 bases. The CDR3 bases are TGTGCCAGCAGTTCCCCGGACGGACGGTACCAAGAGACCCAGTACTTC. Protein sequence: CASSSPDGRYQETQYF.

The CDR3 DNA reads TGTGCCAGCAGCCGCGGACAGGGCGGAGGGTCACCCCTCCACTTT. Residues: CASSRGQGGGSPLHF. J is TRBJ1-6 and V is TRBV3-1 (or the pseudogene TRBV3-2), with 8 bases matching TRBD1. V was pared by 4 bases and J by 10 bases, with 9 bases of the junction left unmatched. The CDR3 spans 15 residues. Germline V lookup: CDR1 LGHDT, CDR2 YNNKEL (reference sequence).

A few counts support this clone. As DNA, the CDR3 is TGTGCCAGCAGCTTGGCCGGGGACTCACCCCTCCACTTT. Its protein is CASSLAGDSPLHF. The V gene is TRBV5-4, the J gene TRBJ1-6, with a possible D match to TRBD1 (5 bases). Germline V gene sequence: CDR1 SGHNT, CDR2 YYREEE (reference sequence). Trimming took 0 bases from V and 10 from J, leaving 8 bases between them. This CDR3 has 13 residues.

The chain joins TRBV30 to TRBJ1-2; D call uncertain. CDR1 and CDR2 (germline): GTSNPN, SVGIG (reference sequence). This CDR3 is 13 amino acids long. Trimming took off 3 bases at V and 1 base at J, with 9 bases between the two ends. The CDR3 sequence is CAWRGTDNYGYTF. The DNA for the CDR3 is TGTGCCTGGAGAGGAACGGATAACTATGGCTACACCTTC. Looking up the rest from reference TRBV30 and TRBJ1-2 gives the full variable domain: SQTIHQWPATLVQPVGSPLSLECTVEGTSNPNLYWYRQAAGRGLQLLFYSVGIGQISSEVPQNLSASRPQDRQFILSSKKLLLSDSGFYLCAWRGTDNYGYTFGSGTRLTVV.

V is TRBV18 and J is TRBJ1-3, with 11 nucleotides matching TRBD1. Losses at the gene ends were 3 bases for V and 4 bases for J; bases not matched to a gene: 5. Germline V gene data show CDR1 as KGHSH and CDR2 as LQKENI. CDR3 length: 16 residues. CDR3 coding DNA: TGTGCCAGCTCACCCGGACAGGGGGCTTCAGGAAACACCATATATTTT. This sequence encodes CASSPGQGASGNTIYF.

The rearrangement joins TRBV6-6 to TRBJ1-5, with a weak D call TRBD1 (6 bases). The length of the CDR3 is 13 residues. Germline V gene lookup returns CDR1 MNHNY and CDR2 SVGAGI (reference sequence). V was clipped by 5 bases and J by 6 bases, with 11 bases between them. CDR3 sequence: CASSTGSGQPQHF. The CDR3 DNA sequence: TGTGCCAGCAGTACAGGGTCGGGTCAGCCCCAGCATTTT.

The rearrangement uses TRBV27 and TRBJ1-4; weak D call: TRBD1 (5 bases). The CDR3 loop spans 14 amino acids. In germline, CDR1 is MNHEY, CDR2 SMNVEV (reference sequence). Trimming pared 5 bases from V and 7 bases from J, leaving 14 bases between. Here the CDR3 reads CASSPTVWFEKLFF. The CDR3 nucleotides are TGTGCCAGCAGTCCGACAGTGTGGTTTGAAAAACTGTTTTTT.

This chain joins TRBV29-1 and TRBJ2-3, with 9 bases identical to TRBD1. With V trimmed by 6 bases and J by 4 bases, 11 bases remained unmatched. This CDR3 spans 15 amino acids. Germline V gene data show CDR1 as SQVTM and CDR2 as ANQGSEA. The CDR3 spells CSVTARDRAADTQYF. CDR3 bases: TGCAGCGTCACCGCCCGGGACAGGGCTGCAGATACGCAGTATTTT.